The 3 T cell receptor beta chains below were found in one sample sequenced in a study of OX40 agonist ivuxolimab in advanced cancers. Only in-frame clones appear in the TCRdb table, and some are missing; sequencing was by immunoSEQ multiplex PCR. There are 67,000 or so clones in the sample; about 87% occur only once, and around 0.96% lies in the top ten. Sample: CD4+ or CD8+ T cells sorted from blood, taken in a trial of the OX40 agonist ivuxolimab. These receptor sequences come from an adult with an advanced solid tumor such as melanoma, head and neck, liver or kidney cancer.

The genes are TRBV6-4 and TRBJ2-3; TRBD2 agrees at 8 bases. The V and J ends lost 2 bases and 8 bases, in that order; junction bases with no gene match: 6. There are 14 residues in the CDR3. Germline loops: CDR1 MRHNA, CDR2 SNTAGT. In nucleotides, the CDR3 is TGTGCCAGCAGTGACAAAGCGGGGGTTGGTACGCAGTATTTT. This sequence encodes CASSDKAGVGTQYF.

The CDR3 here is CASSGRGAGGTDTQYF. CDR3 nucleotides: TGTGCCAGTAGTGGCCGAGGGGCGGGGGGAACAGATACGCAGTATTTT. This sequence joins TRBV19 and TRBJ2-3; 8 bases fit TRBD2. The CDR3 spans 16 residues. Germline V gives CDR1 LNHDA, CDR2 SQIVND (reference sequence). V lost 5 bases to trimming and J lost 3 bases; unmatched junction nucleotides: 10. Full variable domain (outside the CDR3, taken from reference TRBV19 and TRBJ2-3): DGGITQSPKYLFRKEGQNVTLSCEQNLNHDAMYWYRQDPGQGLRLIYYSQIVNDFQKGDIAEGYSVSREKKESFPLTVTSAQKNPTAFYLCASSGRGAGGTDTQYFGPGTRLTVL.

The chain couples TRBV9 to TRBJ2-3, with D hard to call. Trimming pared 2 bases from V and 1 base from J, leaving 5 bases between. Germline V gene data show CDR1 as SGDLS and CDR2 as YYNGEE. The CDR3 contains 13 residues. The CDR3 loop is CASSVFGTDTQYF. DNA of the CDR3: TGTGCCAGCAGCGTCTTCGGCACAGATACGCAGTATTTT.